Shown below are 8 T cell receptor beta chains from a single sample sequenced in a study of blood T cell repertoires in COVID-19. Produced via immunoSEQ multiplex PCR; TCRdb's table is partial and in-frame only. The sample lists about 480,000 clones, roughly 90% seen once, with about 1.7% in the top ten. The sequenced sample consisted of PBMCs or T cells enriched from blood (not recorded which). The receptors originated from a woman aged 40 to 50 who had recovered from COVID-19.

The rearrangement uses TRBV19 and TRBJ1-3; 8 positions agree with TRBD1. CDR1 LNHDA and CDR2 SQIVND come from the germline V gene (reference sequence). Trimming took 9 bases from V and 2 from J; bases not matched to a gene: 9. The CDR3 is made up of 15 amino acids. In nucleotides, the CDR3 is TGTGCCAGCCTTCGGGACAGGCGCCCTGGAAACACCATATATTTT. Protein: CASLRDRRPGNTIYF. Full variable domain (rest looked up from reference TRBV19 and TRBJ1-3): DGGITQSPKYLFRKEGQNVTLSCEQNLNHDAMYWYRQDPGQGLRLIYYSQIVNDFQKGDIAEGYSVSREKKESFPLTVTSAQKNPTAFYLCASLRDRRPGNTIYFGEGSWLTVV.

This rearrangement joins TRBV14 to TRBJ2-3, with 11 positions matching TRBD2. CDR3 size: 16 residues. V lost 1 base to trimming and J lost 4 bases; unmatched junction nucleotides: 4. The V gene's germline CDR1 is SGHDN and CDR2 FVKESK. Here the CDR3 DNA reads TGTGCCAGCAGCCAAGGTAGCGGGAGGGCGTCAGATACGCAGTATTTT. Translated: CASSQGSGRASDTQYF.

The gene calls are TRBV11-2 and TRBJ2-7; TRBD2 matches at 13 bases. CDR3 length: 15 amino acids. V shed 6 bases and J 2 bases; nucleotides not matched to a gene: 4. Germline V gene lookup returns CDR1 SGHAT and CDR2 FQNNGV. The CDR3 coding sequence is TGTGCCAGCAGGACGACTAGCGGGGGGCCCTACGAGCAGTACTTC. Its protein is CASRTTSGGPYEQYF. The variable domain in full, with the rest retrieved from reference TRBV11-2 and TRBJ2-7, is EAGVAQSPRYKIIEKRQSVAFWCNPISGHATLYWYQQILGQGPKLLIQFQNNGVVDDSQLPKDRFSAERLKGVDSTLKIQPAKLEDSAVYLCASRTTSGGPYEQYFGPGTRLTVT.

The chain combines TRBV7-2 with TRBJ2-7, with 9 bases aligning to TRBD2. Germline CDR1 and CDR2: SGHTA and FQGNSA. With V trimmed by 6 bases and J by 7 bases, 13 bases remained unmatched. The CDR3 has 15 amino acids. In DNA, the CDR3 is TGTGCCAGCAGACTGAGTCCAGCGGGAGGATTGGAGCAGTACTTC. Its translation is CASRLSPAGGLEQYF.

V is TRBV20-1 and J is TRBJ2-1; 13 positions match TRBD2. CDR1 and CDR2 from the germline V gene are DFQATT and SNEGSKA (reference sequence). V shed 3 bases and J 4 bases; nucleotides not matched to a gene: 6. The length of the CDR3 is 16 residues. The CDR3 reads CSASGPGLAGYNEQFF. The CDR3 DNA reads as TGCAGTGCTAGTGGTCCGGGACTAGCGGGATACAATGAGCAGTTCTTC.

The CDR3 reads CASSLTSGRDEQFF. Written as DNA, the CDR3 is TGTGCCAGCAGCTTAACTAGCGGGCGCGATGAGCAGTTCTTC. J is TRBJ2-1 and V is TRBV7-9; 9 bases are a match to TRBD2. Germline V lookup: CDR1 SEHNR, CDR2 FQNEAQ (reference sequence). V lost 2 bases and J lost 8; bases outside the gene matches: 4. The CDR3 covers 14 residues. Looking up the rest from reference TRBV7-9 and TRBJ2-1 gives the full variable domain: DTGVSQNPRHKITKRGQNVTFRCDPISEHNRLYWYRQTLGQGPEFLTYFQNEAQLEKSRLLSDRFSAERPKGSFSTLEIQRTEQGDSAMYLCASSLTSGRDEQFFGPGTRLTVL.

The chain couples TRBV4-3 to TRBJ1-2; D perhaps matches TRBD1 (5 bases). V lost 6 bases, J lost 8 bases, and 16 bases lay in between. The length of the CDR3 is 13 residues. Germline assignment: CDR1 LGHNA and CDR2 YSLEER. CDR3 sequence (DNA): TGCGCCAGCAGGGACACTGGACGGTACGGCTACACCTTC. Protein product: CASRDTGRYGYTF.

The chain couples TRBV30 to TRBJ2-2, with TRBD1 as a possible D gene (6 bases). The CDR3 contains 16 residues. Trimming left V 3 bases short and J 4 bases short, with 18 bases between. Germline CDR1 and CDR2: GTSNPN and SVGIG (reference sequence). Written as DNA, the CDR3 is TGTGCCTGGAGAGACCATCCAGGGGACGGCACCGGGGAGCTGTTTTTT. This codes for CAWRDHPGDGTGELFF.